This TCR beta chain was profiled in a study of regulatory T cells in long-lasting Graves disease. Combining iRepertoire HTBI primers with Arm-PCR of CDR3 regions, the authors built TCR beta libraries. One entry per CDR3 protein results from TCRdb running MiXCR on the multiplex PCR reads. Here the sample spans under 800,000 distinct CDR3 sequences, around 15% being singletons. This sample's time point: newly diagnosed GD, antithyroid drugs for less than 3 months. Making the TCR library involved RNA that had been extracted from PBMCs. This clonotype was observed a few times. As yet, its antigen is unknown. Study-level findings and limits: Accuracy could have been hurt by small sample size. Segments TRBV28, TRBJ1-2 and TRBJ2-5 showed preferential usage in persistent disease.

The germline V gene has CDR1 KGHSH and CDR2 LQKENI. The CDR3 extends over 17 amino acids. V lost 0 bases and J 3 bases, leaving 15 bases between the germline ends. The data also belong to a second study, concerning T cells in Graves' hyperthyroidism and ophthalmopathy. That work states: The primer set for the first-round RT-PCR of the TCR CDR3 was HTBI. The authors' 13 V-J model separated ophthalmopathy from stable hyperthyroidism.

This receptor was taken from a woman in her twenties or thirties with Graves disease. The sequencing here drew on peripheral blood mononuclear cells (PBMCs), taken at new diagnosis, from a patient treated with antithyroid drugs. The chain joins TRBV18 to TRBJ1-5; D possibly corresponds to TRBD1 (6 bases). The CDR3 spells CASSPPGAGYVNQPQHF. CDR3 nucleotide sequence: TGTGCCAGCTCACCACCGGGGGCAGGGTACGTCAATCAGCCCCAGCATTTT.